This record concerns one T cell receptor beta chain sequence. This clone has only one observation. The antigen it recognizes is unknown. No much larger clone exists at a distance of one base, and base qualities are not known. This entry comes from a study of cytomegalovirus exposure and HLA in healthy donors listed by TCRdb under 2017. With regard to the full study: An earlier analysis of some 550 of the donors reported about 250 Gb of sequence data and about 100 million unique TCR beta sequences from about 200 million T cells. An early release covering roughly 600 HLA-typed donors comprised 300 to 350 gigabases of sequencing data and 65 million to 100 million unique TCR sequences. Among the roughly 400 genotyped donors, around 81% belonged to the genetic ancestry cluster associated with self-reported Caucasian donors. The study was designed to test whether signatures of past pathogen exposure could be identified by cataloging public T cell receptors. The T cell repertoires of under 700 subjects were profiled by immunosequencing and related to cytomegalovirus serostatus. Besides the first cohort of roughly 640 subjects, a separate validation cohort made up of over 95 different subjects was used. To predict cytomegalovirus infection status, the study combined high-throughput TCR immunosequencing, statistical association of individual TCRs with disease status, and machine learning. To study patterns of TCR occurrence, a later analysis re-analyzed previously published TCR beta repertoires from more than 550 donors and added high-resolution HLA genotyping. Rather than using new phenotypic data, the later analysis identified candidate immune exposures from TCR beta sequences and from how often those sequences occurred across donors. To decide whether each TCR beta V gene segment behaved as functional or pseudogenic, an earlier analysis of approximately 590 of the donors relied on high-throughput TCR beta sequencing. Donor age, sex, ethnicity and CMV serostatus were compiled alongside the repertoire data. A later genetic analysis used genome-wide SNP genotypes for about 65% of the 666 donors, treating that subset as a discovery cohort. Every repertoire in the discovery cohort had been generated on one and the same sequencing platform. Class I and class II HLA loci were covered by the typing at four-digit resolution. The number of typed donors differed by locus: about 620-640 for A, B, C, DRB1 and DQB1; 500 to 550 for DQA1; around 580 for DPA1; and around 450 for DPB1. Roughly five DR-DQ haplotypes were treated as single units for association and clustering because of strong linkage in the cohort. On average, around 240,000 unique TCR beta nucleotide sequences were sequenced per donor among roughly 430 genotyped donors of the cohort, with 15% to 20% of those sequences being non-productive. What the work shows at the level of the full study, not this receptor alone: This cohort had only TCR beta chains sequenced, and the lack of alpha or paired-chain data limited which features could be detected. According to a later analysis, most CMV-associated TCR beta chains appeared to be HLA-restricted, and the HLA associations seemed to be driven largely by CMV exposure. Across donors, most TCR sequences were observed very rarely, whereas some public TCRs were present in many individuals. A later analysis associated about 17,000 TCR beta sequences with specific HLA alleles at a false discovery rate of 0.05. In an earlier analysis of some 640 of the donors, most TCR beta V segments were observed in productive rearrangements about 87% or about 30% of the time, broadly matching IMGT annotations. A total of about 150 TCR beta chains were listed by the study as associated with cytomegalovirus. A later analysis reported that several top co-occurrence clusters appeared linked to parvovirus B19, influenza, CMV and Epstein-Barr virus. Seventeen rarely observed V segments, including chromosome 9 orphons, were excluded from the earlier analysis of about 610 of the donors because counts were too low. When HLA alleles, especially DR and DQ, strongly co-occurred, TCR associations were difficult to assign to individual alleles. In a later analysis, HLA-associated TCR beta chains were found to be more clonally expanded and to have lower generation probabilities than equally common non-associated chains. A further reported finding was that TCR beta sequences accurately predicted the HLA-A and HLA-B alleles for most subjects in the first cohort. The classifier was reported to diagnose cytomegalovirus status with high specificity and sensitivity in both the original and validation cohorts. In a later analysis, the rate of TCR association differed among HLA loci, with DRB1 alleles having the most associated TCRs and HLA-C alleles having the fewest. CMV serostatus was the only immune exposure information available for the cohort. Linkage disequilibrium might explain the correlated functional status among segregating V segments, but an unknown experimental factor could not be excluded. An association between a missense DCLRE1C variant and V-gene and J-gene trimming of TCR beta chains was found in a later genetic analysis and replicated in an independent cohort. A few of the identified cytomegalovirus-associated TCR beta chains were confirmed in vitro to be specific for cytomegalovirus antigens. According to a later genetic analysis, donors in an Asian-associated ancestry cluster had fewer N-insertions in productive TCRs than the roughly 670-donor mean. The presence/absence analyses assumed that sequencing depth was roughly uniform across donors, and that assumption may not be true. A group of highly shared sequence variants was considered likely to be a technical artifact of the sequencing pipeline. According to the authors, the approach could potentially be generalized to other disease states and immunological phenotypes. The 87-base-pair reads could not distinguish some IMGT-functional V segments, including TRBV6-2 and TRBV6-3, so those segments were excluded. Because HLA typing was missing for some donors at each locus, association tests included only the typed subset.

Receptors were amplified or captured by the immunoSEQ multiplex PCR assay. The multiplex PCR relied on a mix of 60 forward primers for TCR Vbeta segments and 13 reverse primers for TCR Jbeta segments. Amplification of the CDR3 region of rearranged TCR beta genes was performed with a multiplex PCR assay on genomic DNA. The amplified TCR beta libraries were sequenced on the Illumina HiSeq System as 87-base-pair reads. In the source study's methods: In a later analysis, tens of millions of unique TCR beta chains were counted across the approximately 670 repertoires, and some 10 million of these chains were shared by at least two donors. A nearest-neighbor algorithm error-corrected the raw reads and collapsed the reads into unique sequences, merging closely related sequences to remove PCR and sequencing errors. CDR3 sequences were aligned to IMGT reference sequences to assign V, D and J gene segments. Each retained sequence needed at least a six-nucleotide match to both a V gene segment and a J gene segment. Rearrangements were classified as productive when the CDR3 lacked stop codons and remained in frame with V and J, and all other rearrangements were classified as non-productive. CDR3 was defined by IMGT convention, running from the second conserved V-encoded cysteine to the conserved J-encoded phenylalanine. The earlier analysis of a few hundred of the donors excluded sequences that lacked an unambiguous match to a single V gene segment. An earlier analysis of just under 600 of the donors called V segments functional above 56.7% productive rearrangements and segregating when the between-donor standard deviation exceeded 5%. A statistical classification framework was built for diagnosing cytomegalovirus status from the catalog of TCR beta chain sequences. In a later analysis, TCR nucleotide sequences were compared against IMGT/GENE-DB human TR gene sequences so that V and J genes could be assigned. The TCRdist pipeline was used in a later analysis to assign CDR3 sequences and most-parsimonious VDJ recombination scenarios. A later analysis defined each TCR beta chain by its CDR3 amino acid sequence plus V-gene family, and excluded reads lacking a unique V-gene family. In a later analysis, approximately 590 highly shared, low-generation-probability nucleotide sequences were removed to address suspected cross-contamination and a sequencing artifact. In a later analysis, a clonal expansion index was calculated for each public chain from normalized within-repertoire ranks of inferred template counts. In a later analysis, generation probabilities were computed with a VDJ recombination model fitted to out-of-frame rearrangements, and the resulting probabilities were checked against IGoR. In a later analysis, TCR-TCR, TCR-HLA and TCR-CMV co-occurrence was scored with hypergeometric tests, and a repertoire-size bias correction was applied to TCR pairs. False discovery rates were estimated in a later analysis by permuting HLA or CMV assignments 20 times. In a later analysis, co-occurring TCRs were grouped with DBSCAN, and TCRdist sequence similarity was added when clustering was performed within HLA-allele-positive subsets. For co-occurrence clustering, repertoires with fewer than 30,000 or more than 120,000 public chains were excluded, along with 5 or 6 repertoires with anomalous nucleotide sharing. TCRdb retrieved this table from immuneACCESS and kept in-frame rearrangements only. Not all clones are present; in checked studies, unresolved V genes account for under half, and no reason is known for the remainder. The V and J calls and clone size come from that table; D and trimming were worked out from the DNA. Here the sample has about 200,000 clones; about three quarters occur a single time. Over 1.5% of the sample rests with the top ten.

Inclusive of the bounding cysteine and phenylalanine, the CDR3 is 14 residues long. This entry keeps only the CDR3 DNA: 42 bases, framed from base 1. The germline V gene provides CDR1 SGHAT and CDR2 FQNNGV. V and J lose 1 base and 10 bases, and a span of 11 bases separates them. The cohort consisted of hundreds of healthy bone marrow donors. All cohort members were sampled while nominally healthy, although unrecorded immune exposures were likely present. The donor tested CMV seronegative and was one of the 352 seronegative cohort members. Each donor provided a peripheral blood sample, and peripheral blood mononuclear cells were used for TCR beta sequencing. The Qiagen DNeasy Blood Extraction Kit was used to extract genomic DNA from the blood cell samples.

The sequence links TRBV11-2 to TRBJ1-6, with the D segment identity uncertain. Input material: PBMCs. This TCR was recovered from a male donor in good health and CMV-seronegative. For the CDR3, the sequence is CASSLGGFGSPLHF. In nucleotides, the sequence is TGTGCCAGCAGCTTAGGAGGGTTTGGGTCACCCCTCCACTTT.